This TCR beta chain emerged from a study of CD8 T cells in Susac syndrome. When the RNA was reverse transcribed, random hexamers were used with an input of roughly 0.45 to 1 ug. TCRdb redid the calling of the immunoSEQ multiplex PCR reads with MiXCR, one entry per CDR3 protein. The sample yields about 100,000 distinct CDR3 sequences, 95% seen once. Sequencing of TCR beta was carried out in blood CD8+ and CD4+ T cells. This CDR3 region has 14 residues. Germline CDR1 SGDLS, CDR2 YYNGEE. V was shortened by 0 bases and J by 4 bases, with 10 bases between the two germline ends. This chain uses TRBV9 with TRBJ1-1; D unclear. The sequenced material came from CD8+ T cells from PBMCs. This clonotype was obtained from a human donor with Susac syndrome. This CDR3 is CASSVGPGPTEAFF. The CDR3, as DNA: TGTGCCAGCAGCGTAGGGCCAGGTCCCACTGAAGCTTTCTTT.